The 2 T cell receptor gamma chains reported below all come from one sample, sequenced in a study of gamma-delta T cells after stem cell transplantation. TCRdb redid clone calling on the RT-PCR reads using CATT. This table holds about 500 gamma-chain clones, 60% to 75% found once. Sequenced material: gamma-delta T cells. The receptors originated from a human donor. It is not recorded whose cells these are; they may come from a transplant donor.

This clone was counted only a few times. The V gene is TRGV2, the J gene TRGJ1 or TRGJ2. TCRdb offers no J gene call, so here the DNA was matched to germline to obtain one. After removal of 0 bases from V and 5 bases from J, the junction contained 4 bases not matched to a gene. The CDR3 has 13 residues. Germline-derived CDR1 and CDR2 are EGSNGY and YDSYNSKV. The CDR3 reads CATWDGQDYKKLF. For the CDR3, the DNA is TGTGCCACCTGGGACGGGCAGGATTATAAGAAACTCTTT.

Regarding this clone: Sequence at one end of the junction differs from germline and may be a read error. CDR3 region: CALWDKELGKKLKVF. The CDR3 DNA sequence: TGTGCCTTGTGGGACAAGGAGTTGGGCAAAAAACTCAAGGTATTT. This chain connects TRGV9 to TRGJP. TCRdb lists no J gene, so it was determined here by aligning the DNA to germline. The CDR3 runs 15 residues. The germline CDR1 and CDR2 sequences are GITISATS and ISYDGTV (reference sequence).